Below, one T cell receptor beta chain is given with its context. Per the germline V gene, CDR1 is MGHDK and CDR2 is SYGVNS. The CDR3 contains 15 residues. The germline V and J ends were trimmed by 1 base and 8 bases, with 14 bases remaining between them. The data belong to a study of blood T cell repertoires in COVID-19. As for the study in general: Samples representing acute and convalescent COVID-19 were sourced from the United States, Italy and Spain. In each case, the material was cDNA or gDNA derived from T cells, B-cell-depleted T cells, or PBMCs.

Some clones are missing from TCRdb's copy, which holds only in-frame ones; the method was immunoSEQ multiplex PCR. This table has about 80,000 clones, more than 80% appearing once. Sequenced sample: peripheral blood. This clonotype was sampled from a human donor in a cohort sampled during active COVID-19. This chain links TRBV25-1 with TRBJ1-4; D is undetermined. The CDR3 spells CASSESLVVGEKLFF. The CDR3 DNA reads as TGTGCCAGCAGTGAATCTTTAGTCGTCGGGGAAAAACTGTTTTTT.